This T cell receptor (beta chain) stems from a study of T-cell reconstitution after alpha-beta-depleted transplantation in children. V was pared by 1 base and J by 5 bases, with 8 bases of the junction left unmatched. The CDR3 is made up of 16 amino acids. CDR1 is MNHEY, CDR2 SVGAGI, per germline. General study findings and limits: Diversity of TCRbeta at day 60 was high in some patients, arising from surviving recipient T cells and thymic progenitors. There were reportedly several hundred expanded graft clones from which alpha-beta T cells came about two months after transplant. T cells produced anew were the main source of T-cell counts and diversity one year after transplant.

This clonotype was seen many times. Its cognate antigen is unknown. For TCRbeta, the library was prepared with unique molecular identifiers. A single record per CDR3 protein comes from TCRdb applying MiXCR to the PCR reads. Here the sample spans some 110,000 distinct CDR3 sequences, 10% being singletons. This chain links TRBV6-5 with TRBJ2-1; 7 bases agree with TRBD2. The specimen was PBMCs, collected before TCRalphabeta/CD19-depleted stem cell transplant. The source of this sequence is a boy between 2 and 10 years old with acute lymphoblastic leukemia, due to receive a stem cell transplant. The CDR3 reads CASSYYRDYRHNEQFF. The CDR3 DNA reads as TGTGCCAGCAGTTACTACCGGGACTACCGCCACAATGAGCAGTTCTTC.